These T cell receptor beta chains were read from a single sample in a study of response to subunit inactivated influenza vaccine. In TCRdb, the RT-PCR reads were re-called with MiXCR into one record per CDR3 protein. The data show about 620,000 distinct CDR3 sequences, about 11% seen once. The sample consisted of PBMCs from blood, taken on the day of vaccination. The receptor set was obtained from a man over 45 who received an inactivated influenza vaccine. CDR3s leave out the opening cysteine and the closing phenylalanine or tryptophan.

cdr3_length j_call v_call cdr3_aa
13 TRBJ2-1 TRBV7-9 ASSLMLSSYNEQF
10 TRBJ2-2 TRBV18 ASSPDIGELF
11 TRBJ1-2 TRBV6-1 ASSEIKPRDRA
12 TRBJ2-1 TRBV24-1 ATQQGARYNEQF
12 TRBJ2-7 TRBV7-2 ASSFRTGNNEQY
12 TRBJ2-5 TRBV12-3/TRBV12-4 ASSRTGGLETQY
12 TRBJ2-1 TRBV3-1 ASSPSGGANEQF
14 TRBJ2-2 TRBV5-6 ASNSLRTANTGELF
12 TRBJ2-2 TRBV10-3 AISRAEVAGELF
13 TRBJ1-1 TRBV7-9 ASSLASLGTGEAF
14 TRBJ2-1 TRBV6-2/TRBV6-3 ASIPQGRGSYNEQF
10 TRBJ2-7 TRBV28 ASRRQTYEQY
13 TRBJ2-7 TRBV2 ASRGGLAGGYEQY
14 TRBJ2-7 TRBV20-1 SARDLLAGSWYEQY
12 TRBJ2-7 TRBV6-1 ASRFRDRSYEQY
13 TRBJ2-7 TRBV28 ASSLMTGQGSQQY
15 TRBJ2-2 TRBV11-2 ASSPGTSGINTGELF
16 TRBJ2-1 TRBV20-1 SAFNQNPGQGSYNEQF
13 TRBJ2-5 TRBV15 ATSRTRGFQETQY
10 TRBJ2-7 TRBV27 ASRRGSYEQY
12 TRBJ2-1 TRBV3-1 ASRPRAGDNEQF
11 TRBJ2-1 TRBV11-2 ASSLEWNNEQF
13 TRBJ2-5 TRBV9 ASSTGTVDQETQY
14 TRBJ2-5 TRBV4-3 ASSQETSGRQETQY